These T cell receptor beta chains were read from a single sample in a study of PD-1 blockade in classical Hodgkin lymphoma. The assay was immunoSEQ multiplex PCR, and TCRdb's table has in-frame clones only and misses some. This table holds 20,000 to 25,000 clones, roughly nine tenths found once. Sequencing used CD4+ T cells from blood. Receptors were obtained from a human donor with classical Hodgkin lymphoma. CDR3s include the opening cysteine and the closing phenylalanine or tryptophan. The order of the fields is J gene, clone size, V gene, D gene, CDR3 protein, CDR3 DNA. A D gene is named only where the DNA matches it firmly. A row's size may be missing; if present it is once, few, many or a size class.

j_call: TRBJ1-3
clone_size: NA
v_call: TRBV5-1
d_call: NA
cdr3_aa: CASSRDHSGNTIYF
cdr3_nt: TGCGCCAGCAGCCGGGACCACTCTGGAAACACCATATATTTT

j_call: TRBJ2-7
clone_size: NA
v_call: TRBV6-5
d_call: NA
cdr3_aa: CASSYSTVSYEQYF
cdr3_nt: TGTGCCAGCAGTTATTCGACAGTCTCCTACGAGCAGTACTTC

j_call: TRBJ2-1
clone_size: NA
v_call: TRBV10-1
d_call: NA
cdr3_aa: CASSEVSRGRASRNEQFF
cdr3_nt: TGCGCCAGCAGTGAAGTCTCGCGGGGTAGGGCCTCGCGTAATGAGCAGTTCTTC

j_call: TRBJ2-3
clone_size: NA
v_call: TRBV6-1
d_call: TRBD1
cdr3_aa: CASSVRGSVADTQYF
cdr3_nt: TGTGCCAGCAGTGTCAGGGGGAGTGTGGCAGATACGCAGTATTTT

j_call: TRBJ2-5
clone_size: NA
v_call: TRBV10-1
d_call: NA
cdr3_aa: CASSAGPTGRTQYF
cdr3_nt: TGCGCCAGCAGCGCTGGACCGACCGGGAGGACCCAGTACTTC

j_call: TRBJ1-3
clone_size: NA
v_call: TRBV2
d_call: NA
cdr3_aa: CASGSGVLGNTIYF
cdr3_nt: TGTGCCAGCGGATCAGGGGTCCTTGGAAACACCATATATTTT

j_call: TRBJ1-5
clone_size: NA
v_call: TRBV6-5
d_call: NA
cdr3_aa: CASSPRLYSNQPQHF
cdr3_nt: TGTGCCAGCAGTCCACGCCTTTATAGCAATCAGCCCCAGCATTTT

j_call: TRBJ1-5
clone_size: few
v_call: TRBV18
d_call: NA
cdr3_aa: CASSHSNQPQHF
cdr3_nt: TGTGCCAGCTCCCATAGCAATCAGCCCCAGCATTTT

j_call: TRBJ1-5
clone_size: NA
v_call: TRBV28
d_call: TRBD1
cdr3_aa: CASKGGAGNQPQHF
cdr3_nt: TGTGCCAGCAAAGGGGGCGCCGGCAATCAGCCCCAGCATTTT

j_call: TRBJ2-1
clone_size: NA
v_call: TRBV6-6
d_call: NA
cdr3_aa: CASSYTQGLHYNEQFF
cdr3_nt: TGTGCCAGCAGTTACACTCAGGGGCTCCACTACAATGAGCAGTTCTTC

j_call: TRBJ1-4
clone_size: NA
v_call: TRBV6-6
d_call: NA
cdr3_aa: CASSSPWGLVSLFF
cdr3_nt: TGTGCCAGCAGCTCCCCTTGGGGGCTCGTATCACTGTTTTTT

j_call: TRBJ2-7
clone_size: NA
v_call: TRBV7-2
d_call: TRBD1
cdr3_aa: CASSLARNPGTGTYEQYF
cdr3_nt: TGTGCCAGCAGCTTAGCGAGAAACCCCGGGACAGGGACCTACGAGCAGTACTTC

j_call: TRBJ2-2
clone_size: NA
v_call: TRBV7-8
d_call: NA
cdr3_aa: CASSSGPAGSTGELFF
cdr3_nt: TGTGCCAGCAGCTCCGGGCCGGCGGGCTCCACCGGGGAGCTGTTTTTT

j_call: TRBJ2-3
clone_size: NA
v_call: TRBV6-1
d_call: NA
cdr3_aa: CASSEVLDAADTQYF
cdr3_nt: TGTGCCAGCAGTGAAGTACTGGATGCCGCAGATACGCAGTATTTT

j_call: TRBJ2-4
clone_size: once
v_call: TRBV6-5
d_call: TRBD2
cdr3_aa: CASSSLAGVAKNIQYF
cdr3_nt: TGTGCCAGCAGTTCTTTAGCGGGGGTAGCCAAAAACATTCAGTACTTC

j_call: TRBJ2-1
clone_size: NA
v_call: TRBV5-1
d_call: NA
cdr3_aa: CASSLASLASNEQFF
cdr3_nt: TGCGCCAGCAGCTTGGCGTCCCTAGCCTCCAATGAGCAGTTCTTC

j_call: TRBJ2-7
clone_size: NA
v_call: TRBV27
d_call: TRBD2
cdr3_aa: CASSGGLAGALYEQYF
cdr3_nt: TGTGCCAGCAGTGGGGGGCTAGCGGGGGCCTTGTACGAGCAGTACTTC

j_call: TRBJ2-7
clone_size: NA
v_call: TRBV6-5
d_call: NA
cdr3_aa: CASSYEGKHYEQYF
cdr3_nt: TGTGCCAGCAGTTATGAGGGGAAACACTACGAGCAGTACTTC

j_call: TRBJ2-7
clone_size: NA
v_call: TRBV9
d_call: NA
cdr3_aa: CASSVVTGLSYEQYF
cdr3_nt: TGTGCCAGCAGCGTAGTTACAGGACTTTCCTACGAGCAGTACTTC

j_call: TRBJ2-1
clone_size: NA
v_call: TRBV28
d_call: NA
cdr3_aa: CASSLSDPLGYNEQFF
cdr3_nt: TGTGCCAGCAGTTTATCGGACCCTCTGGGGTACAATGAGCAGTTCTTC

j_call: TRBJ1-6
clone_size: NA
v_call: TRBV7-3
d_call: NA
cdr3_aa: CASSLGGYNSPLHF
cdr3_nt: TGTGCCAGCAGCTTAGGCGGCTATAATTCACCCCTCCACTTT

j_call: TRBJ2-7
clone_size: NA
v_call: TRBV25-1
d_call: NA
cdr3_aa: CASRGQGWWIQLLWEQYF
cdr3_nt: TGTGCCAGCCGCGGGCAGGGGTGGTGGATCCAACTGCTTTGGGAGCAGTACTTC

j_call: TRBJ2-3
clone_size: NA
v_call: TRBV30
d_call: NA
cdr3_aa: CAWRWRGTDTQYF
cdr3_nt: TGTGCCTGGAGGTGGCGGGGCACAGATACGCAGTATTTT

j_call: TRBJ1-5
clone_size: NA
v_call: TRBV6-5
d_call: NA
cdr3_aa: CASSGSPLSNQPQHF
cdr3_nt: TGTGCCAGTTCGGGCTCTCCCCTTAGCAATCAGCCCCAGCATTTT

j_call: TRBJ1-4
clone_size: NA
v_call: TRBV18
d_call: NA
cdr3_aa: CASSPGTNEKLFF
cdr3_nt: TGTGCCAGCTCACCCGGGACTAATGAAAAACTGTTTTTT

j_call: TRBJ1-2
clone_size: once
v_call: TRBV7-9
d_call: NA
cdr3_aa: CASSLGASYGYTF
cdr3_nt: TGTGCCAGCAGCTTAGGGGCCAGCTATGGCTACACCTTC

j_call: TRBJ1-4
clone_size: NA
v_call: TRBV14
d_call: NA
cdr3_aa: CASSQERGATNEKLFF
cdr3_nt: TGTGCCAGCAGCCAAGAACGCGGCGCAACTAATGAAAAACTGTTTTTT

j_call: TRBJ1-6
clone_size: NA
v_call: TRBV10-3
d_call: NA
cdr3_aa: CAISEPPPPSPLHF
cdr3_nt: TGTGCCATCAGTGAGCCTCCACCCCCCTCACCCCTCCACTTT

j_call: TRBJ2-5
clone_size: NA
v_call: TRBV7-2
d_call: TRBD1
cdr3_aa: CASSSGQGPGETQYF
cdr3_nt: TGTGCCAGCAGCTCCGGACAGGGCCCCGGGGAGACCCAGTACTTC

j_call: TRBJ2-7
clone_size: NA
v_call: TRBV29-1
d_call: NA
cdr3_aa: CSAAVNEQYF
cdr3_nt: TGCAGCGCGGCGGTGAACGAGCAGTACTTC

j_call: TRBJ2-1
clone_size: NA
v_call: TRBV11-2
d_call: TRBD1
cdr3_aa: CASRKQGAYNEQFF
cdr3_nt: TGTGCCAGCAGGAAACAGGGGGCTTACAATGAGCAGTTCTTC

j_call: TRBJ2-2
clone_size: NA
v_call: TRBV11-2
d_call: NA
cdr3_aa: CASSSPSTRNTGELFF
cdr3_nt: TGTGCCAGCAGCTCCCCCTCGACAAGGAACACCGGGGAGCTGTTTTTT

j_call: TRBJ2-3
clone_size: once
v_call: TRBV10-3
d_call: TRBD2
cdr3_aa: CAISWVAGVTDTQYF
cdr3_nt: TGTGCCATCAGTTGGGTAGCGGGAGTGACAGATACGCAGTATTTT

j_call: TRBJ2-7
clone_size: NA
v_call: TRBV29-1
d_call: TRBD2
cdr3_aa: CSALKGSASGSSYEQYF
cdr3_nt: TGCAGCGCTTTGAAGGGCTCGGCTAGCGGAAGCTCCTACGAGCAGTACTTC

j_call: TRBJ1-5
clone_size: NA
v_call: TRBV27
d_call: TRBD1
cdr3_aa: CASSFSGGGQPQHF
cdr3_nt: TGTGCCAGCAGTTTCTCAGGGGGCGGTCAGCCCCAGCATTTT

j_call: TRBJ2-7
clone_size: NA
v_call: TRBV5-6
d_call: NA
cdr3_aa: CASSYLALLQAEQYF
cdr3_nt: TGTGCCAGCAGTTACCTGGCCCTACTCCAGGCCGAGCAGTACTTC

j_call: TRBJ1-6
clone_size: NA
v_call: TRBV10-3
d_call: NA
cdr3_aa: CAIRDSLRSPLHF
cdr3_nt: TGTGCCATCAGGGACAGCCTACGGTCACCCCTCCACTTT

j_call: TRBJ2-3
clone_size: NA
v_call: TRBV4-1
d_call: TRBD1
cdr3_aa: CASSHRTPGQGPDTQYF
cdr3_nt: TGCGCCAGCAGCCATCGTACACCGGGACAGGGCCCAGATACGCAGTATTTT

j_call: TRBJ1-2
clone_size: NA
v_call: TRBV6-1
d_call: NA
cdr3_aa: CASSKGRTYGYTF
cdr3_nt: TGTGCCAGCAGTAAAGGACGGACCTATGGCTACACCTTC

j_call: TRBJ1-1
clone_size: NA
v_call: TRBV7-8
d_call: NA
cdr3_aa: CASSPQMNTEAFF
cdr3_nt: TGTGCCAGCAGCCCCCAGATGAACACTGAAGCTTTCTTT

j_call: TRBJ1-2
clone_size: NA
v_call: TRBV11-3
d_call: NA
cdr3_aa: CASSLSKGDYGYTF
cdr3_nt: TGTGCCAGCAGCTTATCCAAGGGCGACTATGGCTACACCTTC

j_call: TRBJ2-7
clone_size: NA
v_call: TRBV20-1
d_call: NA
cdr3_aa: CSASTTYEQYF
cdr3_nt: TGCAGTGCTTCAACCACCTACGAGCAGTACTTC

j_call: TRBJ2-2
clone_size: NA
v_call: TRBV7-8
d_call: TRBD2
cdr3_aa: CASSLGLAGFAWVFF
cdr3_nt: TGTGCCAGCAGCCTGGGACTAGCGGGGTTTGCTTGGGTGTTTTTT

j_call: TRBJ2-7
clone_size: once
v_call: TRBV11-2
d_call: NA
cdr3_aa: CASSLEQGSSYEQYF
cdr3_nt: TGTGCCAGCAGCTTAGAGCAGGGGAGCTCCTACGAGCAGTACTTC

j_call: TRBJ2-2
clone_size: NA
v_call: TRBV6-5
d_call: TRBD1
cdr3_aa: CASSTGTGSPGELFF
cdr3_nt: TGTGCCAGCAGTACCGGGACAGGGTCCCCCGGGGAGCTGTTTTTT

j_call: TRBJ2-2
clone_size: NA
v_call: TRBV14
d_call: NA
cdr3_aa: CASSGQFTGELFF
cdr3_nt: TGTGCCAGCAGTGGACAGTTCACCGGGGAGCTGTTTTTT

j_call: TRBJ2-3
clone_size: NA
v_call: TRBV6-1
d_call: NA
cdr3_aa: CASARGQSTDTQYF
cdr3_nt: TGTGCCAGCGCGCGGGGACAGTCCACAGATACGCAGTATTTT

j_call: TRBJ2-3
clone_size: NA
v_call: TRBV30
d_call: NA
cdr3_aa: CAWSVRRGSDTQYF
cdr3_nt: TGTGCCTGGAGTGTACGTCGGGGAAGCGATACGCAGTATTTT

j_call: TRBJ2-6
clone_size: NA
v_call: TRBV4-1
d_call: NA
cdr3_aa: CASSREPPGPSGANVLTF
cdr3_nt: TGCGCCAGCAGCCGAGAACCCCCCGGCCCCTCTGGGGCCAACGTCCTGACTTTC

j_call: TRBJ1-1
clone_size: NA
v_call: TRBV5-4
d_call: NA
cdr3_aa: CASSSRVLNTEAFF
cdr3_nt: TGTGCCAGCAGCTCCAGGGTCCTGAACACTGAAGCTTTCTTT

j_call: TRBJ2-3
clone_size: NA
v_call: TRBV18
d_call: NA
cdr3_aa: CASSKTSAITDTQYF
cdr3_nt: TGTGCCAGCTCAAAGACTAGTGCGATCACAGATACGCAGTATTTT

j_call: TRBJ2-7
clone_size: NA
v_call: TRBV4-2
d_call: NA
cdr3_aa: CASSQDAGSSYEQYF
cdr3_nt: TGTGCCAGCAGCCAAGATGCGGGAAGCTCCTACGAGCAGTACTTC

j_call: TRBJ1-5
clone_size: NA
v_call: TRBV7-6
d_call: NA
cdr3_aa: CASSLDGTGSQPQHF
cdr3_nt: TGTGCCAGCAGCTTAGATGGTACAGGGAGTCAGCCCCAGCATTTT

j_call: TRBJ1-5
clone_size: NA
v_call: TRBV7-9
d_call: TRBD1
cdr3_aa: CASSLGTGGDQPQHF
cdr3_nt: TGTGCCAGCAGCCTCGGGACAGGGGGCGATCAGCCCCAGCATTTT